These 18 T cell receptor beta chains were sequenced from one sample in a study of blood T cells in healthy people across ages. Together with a sample-barcoded 5' primer, a J-beta primer mix was included in a second PCR lasting roughly 6 to 12 cycles. TCRdb reprocessed the 5' RACE reads via MiXCR and lists one record per CDR3 protein. The data hold some 1.5 million distinct CDR3 sequences, with less than 45% observed a single time. The sample taken for sequencing was blood. The receptors were sampled from a woman aged 18-29 years in good health.

The sample holds one count of this clonotype. This clone may be a read error of a much larger clone one base away. The J gene is TRBJ1-5, the V gene TRBV6-1; D gene uncertain. This CDR3 region has 15 residues. Trimming pared 4 bases from V and 5 bases from J, leaving 15 bases between. CDR1 is MNHNS and CDR2 is SASEGT in the germline V gene. CDR3 protein: CASSVEPGIHQPQHF. The DNA of the CDR3 is TGTGCCAGCAGTGTAGAGCCGGGTATCCATCAGCCCCAGCATTTT.

This clonotype occurred many times. The chain uses TRBV25-1 and TRBJ2-1; a weak D match, TRBD2 (5 bases). The CDR3 is 16 residues long. V was trimmed by 4 bases and J by 7 bases, leaving 20 bases between them. Germline CDR1 and CDR2: MGHDK and SYGVNS. Here the CDR3 reads CASSVGYLVPGNEQFF. The CDR3, as DNA: TGTGCCAGCAGTGTGGGCTACTTGGTTCCGGGAAATGAGCAGTTCTTC.

V usage is TRBV12-3 or TRBV12-4 and J usage is TRBJ2-7, with a weak D call TRBD2 (6 bases). This CDR3 spans 14 amino acids. V was trimmed by 1 base and J by 3 bases, leaving 10 bases between them. CDR3 loop: CASSLGGEVYEQYF. For the CDR3, the DNA is TGTGCCAGCAGTTTAGGGGGGGAAGTCTACGAGCAGTACTTC.

The chain couples TRBV6-6 to TRBJ2-7, with 10 nucleotides matching TRBD1. Germline V lookup: CDR1 MNHNY, CDR2 SVGAGI (reference sequence). The CDR3 covers 15 residues. V shed 7 bases, J shed 5 bases, and the junction held 11 bases outside the gene matches. CDR3 residues: CASTLRGQGNDEQYF. CDR3 in DNA: TGTGCCAGCACCTTGAGGGGACAGGGGAACGACGAGCAGTACTTC.

The table lists this clonotype with a few counts. The rearrangement links TRBV20-1 to TRBJ1-2, with 7 bases matching TRBD1. This CDR3 comprises 13 residues. Germline loops: CDR1 DFQATT, CDR2 SNEGSKA (reference sequence). The ends lost 6 bases at V and 6 bases at J; junction bases unmatched: 10. The CDR3 loop is CSAKDRPLDGYTF. The CDR3 nucleotides are TGCAGTGCAAAGGACAGGCCGCTTGATGGCTACACCTTC.

This clonotype has more than one count but fewer than ten. The rearrangement uses TRBV20-1 and TRBJ2-7, with D tentatively TRBD1 or TRBD2 (5 bases each). Trimming cost V 3 bases and J 0 bases, with 12 bases left between them. The CDR3 runs 14 residues. CDR1 and CDR2 from the germline V gene are DFQATT and SNEGSKA (reference sequence). Here the CDR3 reads CSASRDAYSYEQYF. Written as DNA, the CDR3 is TGCAGTGCTAGTCGGGACGCCTACTCCTACGAGCAGTACTTC.

The chain joins TRBV30 to TRBJ2-1; 10 nucleotides match TRBD1. Trimming removed 5 bases from V and 7 bases from J; junction bases left unmatched: 8. Germline CDR1 and CDR2: GTSNPN and SVGIG (reference sequence). The CDR3 covers 14 residues. CDR3 amino acids: CAWLPGTGDNEQFF. As DNA, the CDR3 is TGTGCCTGGTTGCCCGGGACAGGGGATAATGAGCAGTTCTTC. The full variable domain, in which reference TRBV30 and TRBJ2-1 provide the parts outside the CDR3, is SQTIHQWPATLVQPVGSPLSLECTVEGTSNPNLYWYRQAAGRGLQLLFYSVGIGQISSEVPQNLSASRPQDRQFILSSKKLLLSDSGFYLCAWLPGTGDNEQFFGPGTRLTVL.

The gene calls are TRBV11-2 and TRBJ2-1; D not resolved. The J call may be faulty, since TRBJ2-7 better matches the DNA end. The germline CDR1 and CDR2 sequences are SGHAT and FQNNGV. This CDR3 comprises 16 residues. CDR3 loop: CASSQLLTLGYNEQYF. Written as DNA, the CDR3 is TGTGCCAGCAGCCAATTGTTGACTCTCGGCTACAATGAGCAGTACTTC.

The chain couples TRBV27 to TRBJ1-1; D is perhaps TRBD1 (6 bases). V lost 4 bases and J lost 8, with 11 bases in between. Germline values: CDR1 MNHEY, CDR2 SMNVEV (reference sequence). The CDR3 runs to 12 residues. The CDR3 region is CASSSIGTEAFF. The CDR3 DNA is TGTGCCAGCAGTTCGATCGGGACAGAAGCTTTCTTT.

The V and J genes are TRBV29-1 and TRBJ2-1; D tentatively fits TRBD1 or TRBD2 (5 bases each). V was shortened by 5 bases and J by 10 bases, with 15 bases between the two germline ends. CDR1 and CDR2 from the germline V gene are SQVTM and ANQGSEA. The CDR3 has 12 residues. In DNA, the CDR3 is TGCAGCGTTAAGGCTGGCCGGGGCGAGCAGTTCTTC. It is translated as CSVKAGRGEQFF.

The rearrangement links TRBV30 to TRBJ2-2; D is unresolved. The CDR3 sequence is 14 residues long. Trimming left V 2 bases short and J 5 bases short, with 12 bases between. The germline CDR1 and CDR2 sequences are GTSNPN and SVGIG (reference sequence). The CDR3 sequence is CAWSPSLMTGELFF. CDR3 DNA: TGTGCCTGGAGTCCCTCCCTGATGACCGGGGAGCTGTTTTTT.

The CDR3 sequence: CASSWTGINSPLHF. In DNA, the CDR3 is TGTGCCAGCAGTTGGACAGGGATTAATTCACCCCTCCACTTT. The chain combines TRBV12-3 or TRBV12-4 with TRBJ1-6, with 8 positions matching TRBD1. The ends lost 4 bases at V and 6 bases at J; junction bases unmatched: 2. This CDR3 is 14 amino acids long.

The sample holds a few counts of this clonotype. The gene calls are TRBV6-2 or TRBV6-3 and TRBJ2-3; maybe TRBD2 (5 bases). The CDR3 runs to 14 residues. Germline V gene lookup returns CDR1 MNHEY and CDR2 SVGEGT. V was cut by 5 bases and J by 6 bases, with 15 bases left in between. The CDR3 nucleotides are TGTGCCAGCAGTCACCTTCCGAGGGCGGATACGCAGTATTTT. Protein product: CASSHLPRADTQYF.

The sample holds a few counts of this clonotype. The chain joins TRBV27 to TRBJ2-7; 8 bases fit TRBD2. Germline lookup yields CDR1 MNHEY and CDR2 SMNVEV (reference sequence). The CDR3 contains 15 residues. J gave up 2 bases and V 0 bases, and 3 bases lay outside the gene matches. The CDR3 here is CASSLSASGPYEQYF. The DNA for the CDR3 is TGTGCCAGCAGTTTATCGGCTAGCGGGCCCTACGAGCAGTACTTC.

This clonotype was detected only a few times. This rearrangement joins TRBV4-2 to TRBJ2-2; D is unclear. CDR1 LGHNA and CDR2 YNFKEQ come from the germline V gene. Between the trimmed V and J ends, which lost 4 bases and 3 bases, there was a span of 9 bases. The CDR3 totals 14 residues. CDR3 loop: CASSPREDTGELFF. CDR3 DNA sequence: TGTGCCAGCAGCCCTCGCGAGGACACCGGGGAGCTGTTTTTT.

The chain employs TRBV6-5 and TRBJ2-1, with TRBD1 as a possible D gene (5 bases). Germline-derived CDR1 and CDR2 are MNHEY and SVGAGI. The CDR3 consists of 14 residues. V gave up 6 bases and J gave up 5 bases, with 14 bases separating them. The CDR3: CASRRGQRDNEQFF. The CDR3 bases are TGTGCCAGCAGGCGCGGACAACGGGACAATGAGCAGTTCTTC.

The V call is TRBV12-3 or TRBV12-4, the J call TRBJ2-1; D not resolved. V lost 5 bases and J lost 3, with 5 bases in between. The CDR3 is 12 amino acids. The CDR3: CASSINYNEQFF. CDR3 DNA: TGTGCCAGCAGTATCAACTACAATGAGCAGTTCTTC.

The chain couples TRBV20-1 to TRBJ1-6; 8 positions match TRBD1. The CDR3 sequence is 16 residues long. Germline CDR1 DFQATT, CDR2 SNEGSKA (reference sequence). V lost 0 bases and J lost 7; bases outside the gene matches: 8. The CDR3 here is CSARDSVRGQNSPLHF. The DNA of the CDR3 is TGCAGTGCTAGAGATTCCGTCAGGGGGCAAAATTCACCCCTCCACTTT.